The entry below gives a single T cell receptor beta chain sequence along with its context. Its antigen remains unknown. The CDR3 totals 15 residues. The germline V and J ends were trimmed by 2 bases and 8 bases, with 15 bases remaining between them. CDR1 and CDR2 from the germline V gene are SGHAT and FQNNGV. This specimen belongs to a study of response to subunit inactivated influenza vaccine. From the RT-PCR reads, TCRdb called clonotypes with MiXCR, one entry per CDR3 protein. The sample shows about 610,000 distinct CDR3 sequences, 14% of them seen only once. Whole-study results and caveats: Only a handful of new T cells, the authors suggested, are recruited with each seasonal influenza vaccination.

The V call is TRBV11-2, the J call TRBJ2-2; no definite D call. This receptor was taken from a man aged 50 to 59 who received an inactivated influenza vaccine. The material was PBMCs from blood, obtained 11 to 12 days after vaccination. This CDR3 is CASSLWARRRGELFF. CDR3 nucleotides: TGTGCCAGCAGCTTATGGGCTAGGCGAAGAGGGGAGCTGTTTTTT.